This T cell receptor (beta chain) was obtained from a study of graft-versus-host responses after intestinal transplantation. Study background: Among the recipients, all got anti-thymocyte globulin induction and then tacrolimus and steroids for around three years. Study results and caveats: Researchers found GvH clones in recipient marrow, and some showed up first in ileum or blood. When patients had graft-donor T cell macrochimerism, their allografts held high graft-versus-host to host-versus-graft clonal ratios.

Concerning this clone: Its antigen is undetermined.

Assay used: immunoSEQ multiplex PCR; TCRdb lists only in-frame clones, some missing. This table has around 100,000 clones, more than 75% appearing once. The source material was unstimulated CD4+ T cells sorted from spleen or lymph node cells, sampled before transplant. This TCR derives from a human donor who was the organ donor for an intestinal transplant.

The CDR3 coding sequence is TGTGCCAGCAGGGGGACAGGAACTAATGAAAAACTGTTTTTT. Translating gives CASRGTGTNEKLFF. The chain links TRBV5-4 to TRBJ1-4, with 8 bases that match TRBD1. V trimming: 5 bases; J trimming: 1 base; junction bases outside the gene matches: 1. Germline assignment: CDR1 SGHNT and CDR2 YYREEE (reference sequence). The CDR3 spans 14 residues.